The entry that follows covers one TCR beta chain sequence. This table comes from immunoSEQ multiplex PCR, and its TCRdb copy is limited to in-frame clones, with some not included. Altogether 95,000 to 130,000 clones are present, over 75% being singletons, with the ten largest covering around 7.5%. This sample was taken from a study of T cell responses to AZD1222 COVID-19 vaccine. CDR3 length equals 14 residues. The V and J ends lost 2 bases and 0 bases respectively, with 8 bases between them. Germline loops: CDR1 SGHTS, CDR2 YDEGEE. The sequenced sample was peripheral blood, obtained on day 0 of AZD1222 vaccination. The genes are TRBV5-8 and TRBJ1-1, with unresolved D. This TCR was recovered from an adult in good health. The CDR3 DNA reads TGTGCCAGCAGCTTCTTTTGGGTGAACACTGAAGCTTTCTTT. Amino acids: CASSFFWVNTEAFF. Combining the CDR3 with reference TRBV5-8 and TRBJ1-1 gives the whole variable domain EAGVTQSPTHLIKTRGQQATLRCSPISGHTSVYWYQQALGLGLQFLLWYDEGEERNRGNFPPRFSGRQFPNYSSELNVNALELEDSALYLCASSFFWVNTEAFFGQGTRLTVV.